What follows describes a single TCR beta chain. One Seattle source followed patients from active infection through their disease course. Clones were read by immunoSEQ multiplex PCR, and TCRdb kept only the in-frame ones, dropping some. The data hold 230,000 or so clones, with 75% to 85% observed a single time. The data derive from a study of blood T cell repertoires in COVID-19. V lost 4 bases to trimming and J lost 10 bases, with 11 bases between them. CDR1 and CDR2 from the germline V gene are SGHKS and YYEKEE (reference sequence). This CDR3 is 11 amino acids long. Sequenced input: peripheral blood. The source is a woman aged 80 or over with COVID-19, enrolled during active disease. The chain has TRBV5-5 and TRBJ1-1, with D perhaps matching TRBD1 (6 bases). The CDR3, as DNA: TGTGCCAGCAGCGTGGGACATCCAGCTTTCTTT. Protein product: CASSVGHPAFF.